A single sample is the source of the 25 T cell receptor beta chains below, sequenced in a study of cytomegalovirus exposure and HLA in healthy donors. Use of 60 Vbeta and 13 Jbeta primers characterized the PCR. Repertoires were generated with immunoSEQ multiplex PCR, while TCRdb's copy carries only in-frame clones and drops some. The sample shows around 130,000 clones, around 80% of them seen only once. Sequenced: PBMCs. Source of these receptors: a woman aged 18-29 years in good health and CMV-seronegative.

The chain carries TRBV6-1 and TRBJ1-1; D ambiguous. The CDR3 runs 13 residues. Looked up from germline, CDR1 is MNHNS and CDR2 is SASEGT. V was trimmed by 5 bases and J by 4 bases, leaving 11 bases between them. CDR3 amino acids: CASSPGVVTEAFF. Written as DNA, the CDR3 is TGTGCCAGCAGTCCCGGGGTCGTCACTGAAGCTTTCTTT.

V usage is TRBV4-2 and J usage is TRBJ2-3; 10 bases line up with TRBD2. Germline CDR1 LGHNA, CDR2 YNFKEQ. J gave up 5 bases and V 1 base, and 6 bases lay outside the gene matches. This CDR3 is 16 amino acids long. CDR3 sequence: CASSQVSGGAQDTQYF. The DNA of the CDR3 is TGTGCCAGCAGCCAAGTGAGCGGGGGGGCCCAAGATACGCAGTATTTT.

The chain carries TRBV5-4 and TRBJ2-5; TRBD2 is a possible D gene (6 bases). Per the germline V gene, CDR1 is SGHNT and CDR2 is YYREEE (reference sequence). The CDR3 covers 16 residues. The V end was cut by 4 bases, the J end by 11 bases, with 27 bases between. The CDR3 region has the DNA TGTGCCAGCAGCCCCTATTCAGGAGGGTCCCTCTACGGGCAGTACTTC. This gives the protein CASSPYSGGSLYGQYF.

The rearrangement joins TRBV18 to TRBJ2-6; D is undetermined. V was clipped by 4 bases and J by 0 bases, with 7 bases between them. This CDR3 has 15 residues. Germline CDR1 is KGHSH and CDR2 is LQKENI. The CDR3: CASSLRSSGANVLTF. The CDR3 region has the DNA TGTGCCAGCTCACTTAGATCCTCTGGGGCCAACGTCCTGACTTTC.

The J gene is TRBJ2-1, the V gene TRBV7-8, with no clear D. Germline-derived CDR1 and CDR2 are SGHVS and FQNEAQ. The CDR3 consists of 13 residues. Deletions cut 2 bases from V and 4 bases from J, with 6 bases between. In DNA, the CDR3 is TGTGCCAGCAGCTTAACGGTTTACAATGAGCAGTTCTTC. It translates to CASSLTVYNEQFF.

V gene TRBV14 combines with J gene TRBJ1-2; 7 bases fit TRBD1. Germline CDR1 and CDR2: SGHDN and FVKESK. CDR3 length: 14 residues. The V gene end was trimmed by 0 bases and the J gene end by 7 bases; junction bases not matched to a gene: 5. The CDR3 DNA reads TGTGCCAGCAGCCAAGACCTCAGGGGGGCTGGCTACACCTTC. Translation: CASSQDLRGAGYTF.

The count of this clone is one. One end of the junction varies from germline; a read error may be responsible. The genes are TRBV19 and TRBJ2-6; 13 nucleotides match TRBD2. The CDR3 runs 18 residues. Germline lookup yields CDR1 LNHDA and CDR2 SQIVND (reference sequence). The CDR3 protein is CASSSTSGGAFGANGLTF. In DNA, the CDR3 is TGTGCCAGTAGTTCAACTAGCGGGGGGGCCTTCGGGGCCAACGGCCTGACTTTC.

The gene calls are TRBV6-6 and TRBJ2-3; 12 nucleotides match TRBD2. The CDR3 has 16 residues. Germline CDR1 reads MNHNY; CDR2 reads SVGAGI (reference sequence). The V gene end was trimmed by 5 bases and the J gene end by 4 bases; junction bases not matched to a gene: 7. CDR3 in amino acids: CASSPASGGAPDTQYF. CDR3 DNA: TGTGCCAGCAGTCCCGCTAGCGGGGGGGCCCCAGATACGCAGTATTTT.

Only one count was recorded for this clone. This chain connects TRBV7-9 to TRBJ2-1; maybe TRBD1 (5 bases). This CDR3 spans 17 amino acids. The ends were cut back, 5 bases at V and 3 bases at J, with 20 bases in the middle. Germline loops: CDR1 SEHNR, CDR2 FQNEAQ (reference sequence). The CDR3: CASSPYSGSVYYNEQFF. CDR3 sequence (DNA): TGTGCCAGCAGCCCCTATTCAGGGTCGGTCTACTACAATGAGCAGTTCTTC.

The CDR3 spells CASSYSGSEKLFF. DNA of the CDR3: TGTGCCAGCAGTTACTCTGGGAGTGAAAAACTGTTTTTT. The rearrangement uses TRBV6-6 and TRBJ1-4; D gene unclear. The CDR3 is 13 amino acids. From germline, CDR1 is MNHNY and CDR2 SVGAGI (reference sequence). V was pared by 0 bases and J by 7 bases, with 6 bases between.

The chain has TRBV10-2 and TRBJ2-7, with 8 bases lining up with TRBD2. The CDR3 length is 13 residues. Germline V lookup: CDR1 WSHSY, CDR2 SAAADI. With V trimmed by 8 bases and J by 4 bases, 7 bases remained unmatched. CDR3 DNA: TGCGCCAGCCAAAAAGCGGGAGAGTACGAGCAGTACTTC. Residues: CASQKAGEYEQYF.

This clone appeared a single time. This chain links TRBV5-1 with TRBJ1-2; 9 nucleotides line up with TRBD1. Germline trimming cut 5 bases from V and 9 bases from J; bases unmatched to any gene: 14. Germline V CDR1 and CDR2: SGHRS, YFSETQ. The CDR3 extends over 15 amino acids. DNA of the CDR3: TGCGCCAGCAGTACGATGAGGGGGACAGGGAATAGCTACACCTTC. Protein sequence: CASSTMRGTGNSYTF. The full variable domain, its missing parts supplied by reference TRBV5-1 and TRBJ1-2, is KAGVTQTPRYLIKTRGQQVTLSCSPISGHRSVSWYQQTPGQGLQFLFEYFSETQRNKGNFPGRFSGRQFSNSRSEMNVSTLELGDSALYLCASSTMRGTGNSYTFGSGTRLTVV.

The chain uses TRBV11-3 and TRBJ2-7; possible D gene TRBD1, 6 bases. This CDR3 is built from 15 residues. The germline V gene has CDR1 SGHNT and CDR2 YENEEA. With 5 bases removed from V and 3 bases from J, the gap between germline ends came to 17 bases. CDR3 DNA sequence: TGTGCCAGCAGCCTTAGGGGCGGACAGAACTACGAGCAGTACTTC. Translating gives CASSLRGGQNYEQYF.

The DNA of the CDR3 is TGTGCCAGCAGTTCGGACGGACTCTGGCAGCCCCAGCATTTT. Amino acid sequence: CASSSDGLWQPQHF. The chain combines TRBV6-1 with TRBJ1-5; unclear D gene. CDR1 MNHNS and CDR2 SASEGT come from the germline V gene. V shed 5 bases and J shed 7 bases, with 15 bases lying between them. This CDR3 spans 14 amino acids.

The J gene is TRBJ1-2, the V gene TRBV4-3, with 9 positions matching TRBD1. V gave up 6 bases and J gave up 0 bases; unmatched junction bases: 5. Germline V gives CDR1 LGHNA, CDR2 YSLEER. CDR3 length: 15 amino acids. The CDR3 DNA reads TGCGCCAGCAGTCGAGGGACAGGGTCTAACTATGGCTACACCTTC. Protein: CASSRGTGSNYGYTF.

The chain joins TRBV27 to TRBJ2-1, with a tentative D call TRBD1 (6 bases). Germline V gene data show CDR1 as MNHEY and CDR2 as SMNVEV (reference sequence). The V end was cut by 2 bases, the J end by 14 bases, with 16 bases between. CDR3 length equals 13 residues. The CDR3 sequence is CASSLPRGTREFF. In nucleotides, the CDR3 is TGTGCCAGCAGTTTACCCAGGGGCACTAGGGAGTTCTTC.

The gene calls are TRBV14 and TRBJ2-2; 7 nucleotides align to TRBD1. The V and J ends lost 8 bases and 3 bases, in that order; junction bases with no gene match: 9. The CDR3 runs to 15 residues. CDR1 and CDR2 (germline): SGHDN, FVKESK. The CDR3 coding sequence is TGTGCCAGCCAGAGGACAGGAAGTTACACCGGGGAGCTGTTTTTT. Its translation is CASQRTGSYTGELFF. Combining the CDR3 with reference TRBV14 and TRBJ2-2 gives the whole variable domain EAGVTQFPSHSVIEKGQTVTLRCDPISGHDNLYWYRRVMGKEIKFLLHFVKESKQDESGMPNNRFLAERTGGTYSTLKVQPAELEDSGVYFCASQRTGSYTGELFFGEGSRLTVL.

Regarding this clone: The germline gene is not matched at one end of the junction; a read error may be the cause. J is TRBJ2-7 and V is TRBV5-8, with 16 bases that match TRBD2. The length of the CDR3 is 14 residues. Germline values: CDR1 SGHTS, CDR2 YDEGEE. CDR3 coding DNA: TGTGCCAGCAGCCAAGAGGGACTAGCGGGGGGGCGGGACTTC. Its translation is CASSQEGLAGGRDF. Using reference TRBV5-8 and TRBJ2-7 for the parts outside the CDR3, the full variable domain is EAGVTQSPTHLIKTRGQQATLRCSPISGHTSVYWYQQALGLGLQFLLWYDEGEERNRGNFPPRFSGRQFPNYSSELNVNALELEDSALYLCASSQEGLAGGRDFGPGTRLTVT.

This chain links TRBV7-6 with TRBJ1-2; 7 bases match TRBD1. The germline CDR1 and CDR2 sequences are SGHVS and FNYEAQ. CDR3 length equals 13 residues. V was pared by 5 bases and J by 10 bases, with 10 bases of the junction left unmatched. CDR3: CASSHRQGSDYTF. For the CDR3, the DNA is TGTGCCAGCAGCCACCGACAGGGCAGTGACTACACCTTC.

V is TRBV19 and J is TRBJ2-1; 9 bases align to TRBD1. This CDR3 contains 13 residues. J gave up 7 bases and V 4 bases, and 2 bases lay outside the gene matches. Germline V gene lookup returns CDR1 LNHDA and CDR2 SQIVND (reference sequence). In DNA, the CDR3 is TGTGCCAGTAGTAGGACAGGGGAGAATGAGCAGTTCTTC. Translating gives CASSRTGENEQFF.

The CDR3 DNA reads TGTGCCAGCAGCTTAGGACAGGGGTTGACTTTCTTT. Encoded protein: CASSLGQGLTFF. The V and J genes are TRBV7-9 and TRBJ1-1; 8 positions match TRBD1. Germline CDR1 and CDR2: SEHNR and FQNEAQ (reference sequence). This CDR3 is built from 12 residues. V lost 1 base and J lost 12; bases outside the gene matches: 4.

The J gene is TRBJ2-5, the V gene TRBV11-3; D perhaps matches TRBD2 (6 bases). V was cut by 5 bases and J by 7 bases, with 14 bases left in between. CDR1 and CDR2 (germline): SGHNT, YENEEA. This CDR3 has 13 amino acids. The CDR3 protein is CASSAGNEATQYF. In DNA form, the CDR3 reads TGTGCCAGCAGCGCGGGGAATGAGGCGACCCAGTACTTC.

This clone was recorded a few times. J is TRBJ1-2 and V is TRBV6-5; 8 bases map to TRBD1. The CDR3 is made up of 14 amino acids. The ends lost 7 bases at V and 4 bases at J; junction bases unmatched: 8. Germline V gene lookup returns CDR1 MNHEY and CDR2 SVGAGI. CDR3 nucleotide sequence: TGTGCCAGCATCTCACCAGGGGGCGTCTATGGCTACACCTTC. Amino acids: CASISPGGVYGYTF.

The chain couples TRBV6-1 to TRBJ2-4; a possible D gene is TRBD1 (6 bases). Germline-derived CDR1 and CDR2 are MNHNS and SASEGT. This CDR3 region has 14 residues. Trimming shortened V by 3 bases and J by 12 bases, and 18 bases separated the two germline ends. The DNA for the CDR3 is TGTGCCAGCAGTGAGGGGGCAGGAAGGACCAGTCAGTACTTC. It yields the protein CASSEGAGRTSQYF.

This chain's CDR3 is CASRDRVSGEAFF. Written as DNA, the CDR3 is TGCGCCAGCAGAGACAGGGTTAGCGGTGAAGCTTTCTTT. The rearrangement uses TRBV10-2 and TRBJ1-1, with 7 nucleotides matching TRBD1. Germline lookup yields CDR1 WSHSY and CDR2 SAAADI. V lost 6 bases and J lost 7; bases outside the gene matches: 8. The CDR3 is 13 residues long.